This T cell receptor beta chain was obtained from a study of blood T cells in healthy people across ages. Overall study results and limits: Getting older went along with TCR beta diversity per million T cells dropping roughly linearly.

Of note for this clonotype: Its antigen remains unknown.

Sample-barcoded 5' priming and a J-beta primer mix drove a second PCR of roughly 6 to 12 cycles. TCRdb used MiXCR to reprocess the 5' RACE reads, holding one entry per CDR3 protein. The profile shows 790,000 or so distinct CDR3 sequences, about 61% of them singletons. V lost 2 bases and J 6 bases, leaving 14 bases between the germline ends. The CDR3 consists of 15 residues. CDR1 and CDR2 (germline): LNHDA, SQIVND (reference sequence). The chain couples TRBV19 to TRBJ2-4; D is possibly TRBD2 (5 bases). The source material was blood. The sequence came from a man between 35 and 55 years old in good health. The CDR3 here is CASSIRIGVGNIQYF. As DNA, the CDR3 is TGTGCCAGTAGTATACGGATCGGGGTGGGAAACATTCAGTACTTC.